Listed here are 7 T cell receptor beta chains from one sample, sequenced in a study of T cells in Graves' hyperthyroidism and ophthalmopathy. Amplification yielded TCR beta CDR3 regions, with RNA transcripts as the source. The HTBI primer set served for first-round RT-PCR of the TCR CDR3. TCRdb reanalysed the multiplex PCR reads using MiXCR and keeps one entry per CDR3 protein. The sample records hundreds of thousands of distinct CDR3 sequences, 15% to 18% being singletons. The sequencing input was blood. All receptors come from a woman between 18 and 29 years old with Graves' hyperthyroidism.

As concerns this clonotype: A much larger clone lies a single base off, so this may be a read error. The V gene is TRBV27, the J gene TRBJ1-1, with D uncertain. V was pared by 7 bases and J by 2 bases, with 8 bases between. The CDR3 length is 12 residues. Germline V gene sequence: CDR1 MNHEY, CDR2 SMNVEV (reference sequence). CDR3 in amino acids: CASNRSNTEAFF. CDR3 DNA sequence: TGTGCCAGCAACCGATCTAACACTGAAGCTTTCTTT.

Many counts were recorded for this clonotype. V is TRBV18 and J is TRBJ2-3; D remains unclear. The V end lost 9 bases, the J end lost 1 base, and 17 bases lay between the germline ends. The CDR3 covers 15 residues. The germline gives CDR1 KGHSH, CDR2 LQKENI. The CDR3 loop is CARPPPPWGTDTQYF. The CDR3 bases are TGTGCCAGACCACCACCCCCTTGGGGCACAGATACGCAGTATTTT.

This clonotype was seen many times. V and J are TRBV5-1 and TRBJ2-4; perhaps D is TRBD1 or TRBD2 (5 bases each). In germline, CDR1 is SGHRS, CDR2 YFSETQ. The V end was cut by 4 bases, the J end by 10 bases, with 15 bases between. The CDR3 has 13 amino acids. The CDR3 region is CASSADTRGIQYF. The CDR3 DNA follows: TGCGCCAGCAGCGCGGACACCAGAGGGATTCAGTACTTC.

The table lists this clonotype with many counts. The rearrangement joins TRBV20-1 to TRBJ2-3; D is possibly TRBD2 (5 bases). V lost 3 bases and J lost 2, with 9 bases in between. This CDR3 contains 13 residues. CDR1 DFQATT and CDR2 SNEGSKA come from the germline V gene (reference sequence). The CDR3: CSASGEDTDTQYF. CDR3 in DNA: TGCAGTGCTAGCGGGGAAGACACAGATACGCAGTATTTT.

The V and J genes are TRBV4-3 and TRBJ1-2; D uncertain. This CDR3 has 18 amino acids. With 0 bases removed from V and 2 bases from J, the gap between germline ends came to 19 bases. The germline CDR1 and CDR2 sequences are LGHNA and YSLEER. CDR3 DNA: TGCGCCAGCAGCCAAGATGCCGCCCCCTCTAGGGTCAACTATGGCTACACCTTC. The encoded protein is CASSQDAAPSRVNYGYTF.

This clonotype has at least ten counts. The CDR3 spells CASSFNQPQHF. DNA for the CDR3: TGTGCCAGCAGTTTCAATCAGCCCCAGCATTTT. This chain joins TRBV28 and TRBJ1-5; no clear D gene. Trimming cost V 3 bases and J 3 bases, with 0 bases left between them. The CDR3 has 11 residues. The germline CDR1 and CDR2 sequences are MDHEN and SYDVKM.

This clonotype was seen many times. V is TRBV28 and J is TRBJ2-7; 14 nucleotides match TRBD2. This CDR3 spans 16 amino acids. Germline values: CDR1 MDHEN, CDR2 SYDVKM. Trimming cost V 6 bases and J 3 bases; bases outside gene matches: 7. CDR3 amino acids: CASSQGTSGSGYEQYF. The DNA of the CDR3 is TGTGCCAGCAGCCAGGGGACTAGCGGGAGCGGCTACGAGCAGTACTTC.